These T cell receptor beta chains were read from a single sample in a study of blood T cell repertoires in COVID-19. The protocol was immunoSEQ multiplex PCR, while the TCRdb copy is restricted to in-frame clones and leaves out a portion. In the table there are under 200,000 clones, approximately 84% of which are singletons. The sequenced sample was PBMCs or T cells enriched from blood (not recorded which). Receptor source: a woman aged 45-59 years who had recovered from COVID-19. The CDR3 runs from the conserved cysteine through the conserved F or W. The D gene is left open where the match is weak. Part of the rows lack a size; the others show once, few, many or a class for expanded clones.

>NA|TRBJ1-4|TRBV5-8|NA
CASSRDIEKLFF
TGTGCCAGCAGCCGGGACATTGAAAAACTGTTTTTT
>NA|TRBJ2-3|TRBV18|NA
CASSPSAGAGTQYF
TGTGCCAGCTCACCGTCGGCGGGGGCAGGTACGCAGTATTTT
>TRBD1|TRBJ2-7|TRBV11-2|NA
CASSLVGTVYEQYF
TGTGCCAGCAGCTTAGTAGGGACAGTTTACGAGCAGTACTTC
>NA|TRBJ1-2|TRBV5-1|NA
CASAPSGESGYGYTF
TGCGCCAGCGCCCCCTCCGGAGAATCCGGCTATGGCTACACCTTC
>TRBD1|TRBJ1-5|TRBV23-1|NA
CASSPTGATTLLPLSNQPQHF
TGCGCCAGCAGTCCGACAGGGGCAACAACCCTCCTACCCCTTAGCAATCAGCCCCAGCATTTT
>TRBD2|TRBJ2-5|TRBV5-1|NA
CASSLGLAGDETQYF
TGCGCCAGCAGCTTGGGACTAGCGGGAGATGAGACCCAGTACTTC
>TRBD2|TRBJ2-2|TRBV18|NA
CASSPIILSSGMRELFF
TGTGCCAGCTCACCAATTATCTTGTCTAGCGGGATGCGGGAGCTGTTTTTT
>NA|TRBJ2-2|TRBV11-2|NA
CASVDDRRTGELFF
TGTGCCAGCGTAGACGACAGGCGCACCGGGGAGCTGTTTTTT
>NA|TRBJ2-7|TRBV10-2|NA
CASSAKSGWSYEQYF
TGCGCCAGCAGTGCCAAGTCGGGGTGGTCCTACGAGCAGTACTTC
>TRBD2|TRBJ2-1|TRBV19|NA
CASSMGGSANEQFF
TGTGCCAGTAGTATGGGCGGGAGTGCCAATGAGCAGTTCTTC
>TRBD2|TRBJ2-3|TRBV29-1|NA
CSALPTSGLDTQYF
TGCAGCGCCCTACCGACTAGCGGATTAGATACGCAGTATTTT
>NA|TRBJ2-3|TRBV5-1|NA
CASSLTSRQSDTQYF
TGCGCCAGCAGCTTAACTTCCCGACAATCAGATACGCAGTATTTT
>NA|TRBJ1-2|TRBV10-3|NA
CAISESATAGGYTF
TGTGCCATCAGTGAGTCCGCGACAGCAGGTGGCTACACCTTC
>TRBD1|TRBJ1-5|TRBV5-6|NA
CASSRDRGQSNQPQHF
TGTGCCAGCAGCCGGGACAGGGGGCAGAGCAATCAGCCCCAGCATTTT
>NA|TRBJ1-6|TRBV28|few
CASRSVNSPLHF
TGTGCCAGCAGGTCGGTGAATTCACCCCTCCACTTT
>TRBD1|TRBJ2-6|TRBV27|NA
CASSPDVPTQGPSYSGANVLTF
TGTGCCAGCAGTCCCGACGTTCCCACACAGGGGCCCTCCTACTCTGGGGCCAACGTCCTGACTTTC
>TRBD1|TRBJ2-2|TRBV27|NA
CASSLQGTGTGELFF
TGTGCCAGCAGTTTACAGGGGACAGGGACCGGGGAGCTGTTTTTT
>TRBD1|TRBJ2-6|TRBV24-1|NA
CATSGRQGHSGANVLTF
TGTGCCACCAGTGGGCGACAGGGCCACTCTGGGGCCAACGTCCTGACTTTC
>NA|TRBJ1-2|TRBV3-1/TRBV3-2|NA
CASSQDLRGYTF
TGTGCCAGCAGCCAAGATCTGAGGGGCTACACCTTC
>TRBD2|TRBJ2-5|TRBV4-1|NA
CASSPARLAGGQETQYF
TGCGCCAGCAGCCCGGCAAGACTAGCGGGAGGGCAAGAGACCCAGTACTTC
>TRBD1|TRBJ1-4|TRBV5-4|NA
CASSSTGGPNEKLFF
TGTGCCAGCAGCTCTACAGGGGGGCCTAATGAAAAACTGTTTTTT
>TRBD1|TRBJ1-6|TRBV2|NA
CASTPGQGRNSPLHF
TGTGCCAGCACCCCCGGACAGGGAAGAAATTCACCCCTCCACTTT
>NA|TRBJ2-1|TRBV7-9|NA
CASSPVGPSNSNEQFF
TGTGCCAGCAGCCCAGTGGGGCCTAGTAATTCCAATGAGCAGTTCTTC
>NA|TRBJ1-1|TRBV9|many
CASSPQATEAFF
TGTGCCAGCAGCCCCCAGGCCACTGAAGCTTTCTTT
>NA|TRBJ2-3|TRBV19|NA
CASKGEGRATDTQYF
TGTGCCAGCAAGGGGGAGGGCAGGGCAACAGATACGCAGTATTTT
>TRBD2|TRBJ2-1|TRBV5-1|NA
CASSLSLAGYINEQFF
TGCGCCAGCAGCCTTTCCCTAGCGGGGTACATCAATGAGCAGTTCTTC
>NA|TRBJ1-5|TRBV5-5|NA
CASSLAIGGNQPQHF
TGTGCCAGCAGCTTGGCGATTGGGGGGAACCAGCCCCAGCATTTT
>TRBD1|TRBJ2-7|TRBV5-4|NA
CASSTMTGESYEQYF
TGTGCCAGCAGCACGATGACAGGGGAATCATACGAGCAGTACTTC
>NA|TRBJ1-2|TRBV15|NA
CATSPGELAYGYTF
TGTGCCACCAGCCCCGGGGAGCTTGCCTATGGCTACACCTTC
>NA|TRBJ2-5|TRBV3-1/TRBV3-2|few
CASSQVVGRFLVETQYF
TGTGCCAGCAGCCAAGTGGTGGGCAGGTTTTTGGTAGAGACCCAGTACTTC
>NA|TRBJ1-3|TRBV7-3|NA
CASSPGGYGNTIYF
TGTGCCAGCAGCCCTGGGGGGTATGGAAACACCATATATTTT
>TRBD2|TRBJ2-4|TRBV10-2|NA
CASSWGAGGSKNIQYF
TGCGCCAGCAGTTGGGGAGCGGGAGGGTCCAAAAACATTCAGTACTTC
>TRBD1|TRBJ2-1|TRBV20-1|NA
CSASTGQGPREQFF
TGCAGTGCTAGTACCGGACAGGGGCCTCGGGAGCAGTTCTTC